Described below is a single T cell receptor beta chain sequence and its context. Deletions cut 7 bases from V and 5 bases from J, with 17 bases between. The germline gives CDR1 MNHEY, CDR2 SMNVEV (reference sequence). CDR3 length: 14 residues. The method was immunoSEQ multiplex PCR; TCRdb's version includes in-frame clones alone and lacks a portion of them. Among fewer than 350,000 clones listed, 85% to 90% were seen once. The sample comes from a study of blood T cell repertoires in COVID-19. The genes are TRBV27 and TRBJ1-1; no clear D. The origin of this receptor is a woman in her twenties or thirties with acute COVID-19. Sequenced input: PBMCs or T cells enriched from blood (not recorded which). The CDR3: CASTPGGGNTEAFF. CDR3 bases: TGTGCCAGCACCCCCGGTGGAGGGAATACTGAAGCTTTCTTT.